The rows below give T cell receptor beta chains drawn from one sample of a study of blood T cells in healthy people across ages. One entry per CDR3 protein, called by TCRdb with MiXCR from the 5' RACE reads. The sample shows approximately 1.5 million distinct CDR3 sequences, roughly 43% of them seen only once. The sequenced sample was blood. Receptor source: a woman aged 18 to 35 in good health. Each CDR3 is given without its conserved first and last residue. The order of the fields is CDR3 protein, clone size, J gene, V gene, CDR3 length. Size tells how often a clone was seen (once, few, many) or the class of an expanded clone, and some rows leave it out.

SARDLFVGGSYEQY	NA	TRBJ2-7	TRBV20-1	14
ASSLATSGRF	NA	TRBJ2-1	TRBV7-2	10
ASSLAVTAFNEKLF	NA	TRBJ1-4	TRBV5-1	14
ASRGLAGARDEQF	few	TRBJ2-1	TRBV11-2	13
AGSWREGGNAEAF	NA	TRBJ1-1	TRBV7-9	13
ASRGPADEQY	NA	TRBJ2-7	TRBV6-1	10
ASSPEGYTIY	NA	TRBJ1-3	TRBV19	10
ASSRGHVNTEAF	once	TRBJ1-1	TRBV3-1	12
ASSVGRGAHYEQY	few	TRBJ2-7	TRBV9	13
ASSQDSQFRLTEAF	NA	TRBJ1-1	TRBV3-1	14
AITPGLAGGRETQY	once	TRBJ2-5	TRBV10-3	14
ASSPGGHFLGTDTQY	NA	TRBJ2-3	TRBV12-3/TRBV12-4	15
ASSHSGTGVYNEQY	few	TRBJ2-7	TRBV3-1	14
SAREHTTNEKLF	few	TRBJ1-4	TRBV20-1	12
SARDAGSGPQH	once	TRBJ1-5	TRBV20-1	11
ASSQERSVAGVHEQF	NA	TRBJ2-1	TRBV4-2	15
ASSGTLGLAGRSDTQY	few	TRBJ2-3	TRBV9	16
SAREAGNEQY	few	NA	TRBV20-1	10
ASSYHLTDTQY	few	TRBJ2-3	TRBV12-3/TRBV12-4	11
SARDLFFYEQY	NA	NA	TRBV20-1	11
ASSFVRTGPHEQY	NA	TRBJ2-7	TRBV27	13
ASTPLGAGLFYEQY	few	TRBJ2-7	TRBV25-1	14
SASGAWQLNTEAF	few	TRBJ1-1	TRBV20-1	13
ASSQEHTGMSTDTQY	NA	TRBJ2-3	TRBV4-1	15
ASSPGEYQPQH	NA	TRBJ1-5	TRBV7-2	11
ASSSQGGLWETQF	once	NA	TRBV5-1	13
SAGDRGYYNEQF	NA	TRBJ2-1	TRBV20-1	12
ASSEIVGELF	NA	TRBJ2-2	TRBV2	10
ATSGRGSTDTQY	NA	TRBJ2-3	TRBV24-1	12
ASSEGLGRVPGTRKYEQY	NA	NA	TRBV6-1	18
ASGPHLGAGKNTEAF	NA	TRBJ1-1	TRBV12-5	15
ASEGGQGARISNQPQH	NA	TRBJ1-5	TRBV12-5	16
ASSDVQGDEQF	NA	TRBJ2-1	TRBV6-5	11
ASSLSARYGYT	few	TRBJ1-2	TRBV12-3/TRBV12-4	11
ASSQGERGLAKNIQY	NA	TRBJ2-4	TRBV4-2	15
ASSYSSTSNEKLF	few	TRBJ1-4	TRBV6-2/TRBV6-3	13
ASSRGISGGPFYNEQY	NA	NA	TRBV12-3/TRBV12-4	16
ASSQVRLGSYEQY	NA	TRBJ2-7	TRBV3-1	13
ASSRLGQGARSNQPQH	few	TRBJ1-5	TRBV4-1	16
ATSRAGGELF	few	TRBJ2-2	TRBV15	10
ASSLVSGKVYEQY	NA	TRBJ2-7	TRBV7-2	13
AWSGQGLGYT	NA	TRBJ1-2	TRBV30	10
ASRFDRAMNTEAF	NA	TRBJ1-1	TRBV6-5	13
SARAGWTGLYEQY	NA	NA	TRBV20-1	13
ASRMAYNEQF	few	TRBJ2-1	TRBV25-1	10
ASTPNTRSSYNEQF	NA	TRBJ2-1	TRBV6-6	14
ASSPSSTGNYGYT	few	TRBJ1-2	TRBV18	13
AISESLGALGYT	NA	TRBJ1-2	TRBV10-3	12
ASSKDGDRSPYEQY	once	TRBJ2-7	TRBV21-1	14
ASKGTLGANSPLH	NA	TRBJ1-6	TRBV2	13
ASSLYSKKRDEQY	few	NA	TRBV27	13
SVDDDRELNGELF	NA	TRBJ2-2	TRBV29-1	13
SAVWTVLGEQY	NA	TRBJ2-7	TRBV20-1	11
AISESPGQWPQH	NA	TRBJ1-5	TRBV10-3	12